This T cell receptor beta chain originates from a study of cytomegalovirus exposure and HLA in healthy donors. Study conclusions and caveats: As a later analysis showed, a missense DCLRE1C variant was linked to trimming of TCR beta V- and J-genes. Most sequenced TCRs were rare (though some public TCRs occurred in many donors). Later work showed greater clonal expansion in HLA-associated TCR beta chains than in equally common others.

Regarding this clone: The antigen remains unidentified.

The V gene end was trimmed by 3 bases and the J gene end by 2 bases; junction bases not matched to a gene: 6. Looked up from germline, CDR1 is SGHVS and CDR2 is FQNEAQ. This CDR3 comprises 16 residues. This PCR relied on a set of 60 Vbeta primers and 13 Jbeta primers. This table comes from immunoSEQ multiplex PCR, and its TCRdb copy is limited to in-frame clones, with some not included. The sample holds around 95,000 clones, roughly 80% seen once. The rearrangement links TRBV7-8 to TRBJ2-1; 8 bases agree with TRBD2. This TCR was sampled from a man aged 30 to 39 in good health and CMV-seropositive. Specimen: PBMCs. The CDR3 loop is CASSLYGGAAYNEQFF. In DNA form, the CDR3 reads TGTGCCAGCAGCTTGTACGGGGGGGCCGCCTACAATGAGCAGTTCTTC.